This TCR beta chain was recorded in a study of graft-versus-host responses after intestinal transplantation. Comment on this clone: Its antigen is unidentified.

Assay used: immunoSEQ multiplex PCR; TCRdb lists only in-frame clones, some missing. This table holds some 86,000 clones, around nine tenths found once. The receptor was derived from a human donor who received an intestinal transplant. The sequencing here drew on unstimulated CD8+ T cells sorted from spleen or lymph node cells, taken before intestinal transplant.

CDR3 bases: TGCGCCAGCAGCTCCGGGACTGAAAGATACTCACCCCTCCACTTT. It yields the protein CASSSGTERYSPLHF. The chain uses TRBV5-1 and TRBJ1-6; a possible D gene is TRBD1 (5 bases). V gave up 3 bases and J gave up 10 bases, with 17 bases separating them. Germline CDR1 and CDR2: SGHRS and YFSETQ. The CDR3 is 15 amino acids.